These T cell receptor beta chains were read from a single sample in a study of T-cell reconstitution after alpha-beta-depleted transplantation in children. TCRdb reanalysed the PCR reads using MiXCR and keeps one entry per CDR3 protein. The repertoire includes fewer than 550,000 distinct CDR3 sequences, about an eighth of them detected once, and approximately 15% sits in the top ten. Sequences were derived from PBMCs, mostly from graft donor cells, sampled 180 days after TCRalphabeta/CD19-depleted stem cell transplant. These TCRs come from a female patient between 2 and 15 years old who had a stem cell transplant for aplastic anemia, so the T cells may come from the graft donor. The CDR3 runs from the conserved cysteine through the conserved F or W. Fields, in order: V gene, D gene, clone size, J gene, CDR3 protein, CDR3 DNA. The D gene is left open where the match is weak. Clone size is shown for a subset of rows, as once, few, many or a class of expanded clone.

>TRBV6-5|NA|few|TRBJ1-6
CASRPLGPGNSPLHF
TGTGCCAGCAGACCACTCGGGCCGGGCAATTCACCCCTCCACTTT
>TRBV5-4|TRBD2|NA|TRBJ2-2
CASSLYILAGRPSTGELFF
TGTGCCAGCAGCTTGTACATTCTAGCGGGGAGACCAAGCACCGGGGAGCTGTTTTTT
>TRBV10-3|TRBD2|NA|TRBJ2-1
CATTLSGSSYNEQFF
TGTGCCACCACCCTTAGCGGGAGCTCCTACAATGAGCAGTTCTTC
>TRBV24-1|NA|NA|TRBJ2-5
CATSAGVQETQYF
TGTGCCACCAGTGCCGGGGTCCAAGAGACCCAGTACTTC
>TRBV6-5|NA|NA|TRBJ2-5
CASSYSALQETQYF
TGTGCCAGCAGTTACTCGGCCCTACAAGAGACCCAGTACTTC
>TRBV20-1|TRBD1|few|TRBJ1-3
CSARVLQGPGNTIYF
TGCAGTGCTAGAGTTCTACAGGGGCCTGGAAACACCATATATTTT
>TRBV13|NA|NA|TRBJ1-2
CASSLGPTGRLLGGYTF
TGTGCCAGCAGCTTAGGCCCGACAGGCCGGCTATTGGGTGGCTACACCTTC
>TRBV29-1|NA|NA|TRBJ2-3
CSVEGTGRDTQYF
TGCAGCGTTGAGGGTACAGGGAGGGATACGCAGTATTTT
>TRBV15|NA|NA|TRBJ2-7
CATSRGTTYEQYF
TGTGCCACCAGCAGAGGGACTACCTACGAGCAGTACTTC
>TRBV5-8|TRBD2|few|TRBJ2-2
CATFGGGRRTGELFF
TGTGCCACCTTCGGGGGGGGCCGACGGACCGGGGAGCTGTTTTTT
>TRBV12-3/TRBV12-4|NA|few|TRBJ2-1
CASDQNNEQFF
TGTGCCAGCGACCAAAACAATGAGCAGTTCTTC
>TRBV4-3|NA|NA|TRBJ2-2
CASATGAGTGELFF
TGCGCCAGCGCCACTGGTGCAGGCACCGGGGAGCTGTTTTTT
>TRBV29-1|TRBD1|NA|TRBJ2-7
CSVIKTGGRTYEQYF
TGCAGCGTAATTAAAACAGGGGGTCGGACCTACGAGCAGTACTTC
>TRBV7-2|TRBD2|NA|TRBJ2-3
CASIGEGTRRVDTQYF
TGTGCCAGCATAGGGGAGGGGACTAGGCGAGTAGATACGCAGTATTTT
>TRBV4-3|TRBD1|many|TRBJ2-1
CASSQDPGQPYNEQFF
TGCGCCAGCAGCCAAGATCCGGGACAGCCCTACAATGAGCAGTTCTTC
>TRBV20-1|NA|NA|TRBJ1-3
CSAREGNSGNTIYF
TGCAGTGCTAGGGAAGGGAACTCTGGAAACACCATATATTTT
>TRBV11-3|NA|few|TRBJ2-1
CASSLGGDNEQFF
TGTGCCAGCAGCTTAGGGGGGGATAATGAGCAGTTCTTC
>TRBV5-1|NA|NA|TRBJ1-1
CASSLVPPPGKDTEAFF
TGCGCCAGCAGCTTGGTTCCCCCTCCCGGGAAGGACACTGAAGCTTTCTTT
>TRBV29-1|TRBD2|NA|TRBJ2-7
CSVDWGGYEQYF
TGCAGCGTTGACTGGGGGGGCTACGAGCAGTACTTC
>TRBV5-1|TRBD2|NA|TRBJ2-2
CASGMTGAGGAGEPFF
TGCGCCAGCGGAATGACTGGAGCGGGAGGTGCCGGGGAGCCGTTTTTT
>TRBV29-1|NA|NA|TRBJ2-5
CSAQGFGETQYF
TGCAGCGCTCAGGGGTTCGGAGAGACCCAGTACTTC
>TRBV20-1|TRBD2|NA|TRBJ2-4
CSASTSGRNIQYF
TGCAGTGCTAGTACTAGCGGGAGGAACATTCAGTACTTC
>TRBV20-1|TRBD1|few|TRBJ1-3
CSAWDRHFSGNTIYF
TGCAGTGCGTGGGACAGGCACTTCTCTGGAAACACCATATATTTT
>TRBV7-9|TRBD2|NA|TRBJ2-1
CASDVAGGVSEQFF
TGTGCCAGCGATGTAGCGGGAGGGGTAAGTGAGCAGTTCTTC
>TRBV3-1|TRBD2|NA|TRBJ2-7
CASSPGLAGGQVYEQYF
TGTGCCAGCAGTCCAGGACTAGCGGGAGGGCAAGTCTACGAGCAGTACTTC
>TRBV6-2/TRBV6-3|NA|NA|TRBJ2-3
CASSYGHSTDTQYF
TGTGCCAGCAGTTATGGACACAGCACAGATACGCAGTATTTT
>TRBV15|TRBD1|few|TRBJ2-7
CATSRKGQGEQYF
TGTGCCACCAGCAGAAAGGGACAGGGCGAGCAGTACTTC
>TRBV29-1|NA|many|TRBJ2-5
CSVEPGEETQYF
TGCAGCGTTGAACCAGGAGAAGAGACCCAGTACTTC
>TRBV7-9|NA|many|TRBJ2-7
CASSLPDSYEQYF
TGTGCCAGCAGCCTACCGGACAGCTACGAGCAGTACTTC
>TRBV20-1|NA|NA|TRBJ2-1
CSADKQFF
TGCAGTGCTGACAAGCAGTTCTTC
>TRBV7-8|NA|few|TRBJ1-1
CASSLGGGANTEAFF
TGTGCCAGCAGCTTGGGAGGGGGAGCGAACACTGAAGCTTTCTTT
>TRBV5-1|TRBD1|NA|TRBJ2-2
CASSMWTGEANTGELFF
TGCGCCAGCAGCATGTGGACAGGGGAGGCGAACACCGGGGAGCTGTTTTTT
>TRBV7-2|NA|many|TRBJ2-4
CASSWASEAKNIQYF
TGTGCCAGCAGCTGGGCTAGCGAAGCCAAAAACATTCAGTACTTC
>TRBV2|NA|many|TRBJ2-2
CASSQTGELFF
TGTGCCAGCAGCCAGACCGGGGAGCTGTTTTTT
>TRBV5-1|TRBD2|few|TRBJ2-7
CASSLATAGGSYEQYF
TGCGCCAGCAGCTTGGCCACAGCGGGAGGCTCCTACGAGCAGTACTTC
>TRBV27|TRBD2|NA|TRBJ2-7
CASRKLAGGYEQYF
TGTGCCAGCAGGAAACTAGCGGGAGGCTACGAGCAGTACTTC
>TRBV12-3/TRBV12-4|NA|few|TRBJ1-6
CASRELTRGRNNSPLHF
TGTGCCAGCAGGGAACTCACAAGAGGACGAAACAATTCACCCCTCCACTTT
>TRBV7-7|TRBD1|NA|TRBJ2-1
CASSLGTGGGDEQFF
TGTGCCAGCAGCTTAGGGACAGGGGGCGGGGATGAGCAGTTCTTC
>TRBV9|NA|many|TRBJ2-5
CASSVDGSKETQYF
TGTGCCAGCAGCGTAGATGGAAGCAAAGAGACCCAGTACTTC
>TRBV7-2|TRBD2|NA|TRBJ2-1
CASTLAGSHNEQFF
TGTGCCAGCACACTAGCGGGGAGTCACAATGAGCAGTTCTTC
>TRBV7-6|TRBD2|few|TRBJ2-1
CASSLVLAGAETVSYNEQFF
TGTGCCAGCAGCTTAGTTCTAGCGGGCGCCGAAACCGTCTCCTACAATGAGCAGTTCTTC
>TRBV7-2|NA|NA|TRBJ1-5
CASSLSFQGNQPQHF
TGTGCCAGCAGCTTATCATTCCAGGGCAATCAGCCCCAGCATTTT
>TRBV20-1|TRBD1|few|TRBJ1-3
CSAGGQGSGNTIYF
TGCAGTGCTGGGGGACAGGGTTCAGGAAACACCATATATTTT
>TRBV13|TRBD2|NA|TRBJ2-1
CASSLKSSGSNEQFF
TGTGCCAGCAGCTTAAAATCTAGCGGGAGCAATGAGCAGTTCTTC
>TRBV30|NA|NA|TRBJ1-1
CAWSSQGFTEAFF
TGTGCCTGGAGTTCCCAGGGATTCACTGAAGCTTTCTTT
>TRBV4-3|NA|NA|TRBJ1-6
CASSLHREGSPLHF
TGCGCCAGCAGCCTCCACAGGGAGGGTTCACCCCTCCACTTT
>TRBV6-5|NA|many|TRBJ2-6
CASTSPAGSGANVLTF
TGTGCCAGCACTTCCCCGGCAGGCTCTGGGGCCAACGTCCTGACTTTC
>TRBV20-1|NA|NA|TRBJ2-7
CSARLQGPGNEQYF
TGCAGTGCTCGTCTCCAGGGGCCTGGCAACGAGCAGTACTTC
>TRBV7-2|NA|NA|TRBJ2-3
CASSRRAVGADTQYF
TGTGCCAGCAGCCGAAGAGCGGTGGGGGCAGATACGCAGTATTTT
>TRBV7-2|NA|few|TRBJ2-5
CASSLMGLAGETQYF
TGTGCCAGCAGCTTAATGGGGCTAGCTGGGGAGACCCAGTACTTC
>TRBV20-1|TRBD1|NA|TRBJ2-1
CSARGTGSHNEQFF
TGCAGTGCTAGGGGGACAGGGTCACACAATGAGCAGTTCTTC
>TRBV20-1|TRBD2|many|TRBJ2-1
CSALSGLAGGKYNEQFF
TGCAGTGCTTTATCCGGACTAGCGGGAGGAAAGTACAATGAGCAGTTCTTC
>TRBV12-5|TRBD1|NA|TRBJ1-1
CASGLPNRGRGLNTEAFF
TGTGCTAGTGGTTTGCCAAACAGGGGGCGCGGGTTGAACACTGAAGCTTTCTTT
>TRBV6-6|NA|few|TRBJ2-2
CASNYEYTGELFF
TGTGCCAGCAATTACGAGTACACCGGGGAGCTGTTTTTT
>TRBV21-1|NA|few|TRBJ1-4
CASSKAEGRPGWGLFF
TGTGCCAGCAGCAAAGCTGAAGGACGGCCTGGATGGGGTCTGTTTTTT